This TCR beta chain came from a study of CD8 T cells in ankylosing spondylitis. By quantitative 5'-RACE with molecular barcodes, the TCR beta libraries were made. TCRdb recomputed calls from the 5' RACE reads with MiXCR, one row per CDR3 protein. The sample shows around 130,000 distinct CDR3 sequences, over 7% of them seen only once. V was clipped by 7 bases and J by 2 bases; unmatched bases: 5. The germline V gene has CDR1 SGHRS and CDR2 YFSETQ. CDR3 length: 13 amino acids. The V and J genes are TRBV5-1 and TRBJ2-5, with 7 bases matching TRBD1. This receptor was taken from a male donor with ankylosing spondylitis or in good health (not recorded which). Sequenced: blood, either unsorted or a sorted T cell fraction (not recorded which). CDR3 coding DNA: TGCGCCAGCGGGACAGTCTCACAAGAGACCCAGTACTTC. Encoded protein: CASGTVSQETQYF.